This T cell receptor beta chain was retrieved from a study of shared clonotypes between healthy human individuals (dated by TCRdb to the early 2020s). For the wider study: Two women and a few men aged 18 to 49 years were included in the cohort. For each donor, CD4 naive and CD4 memory were each run on three plates, CD8 naive on two plates, and CD8 memory on one plate. The study deeply sequenced blood TCR repertoires of about 5 healthy adults to estimate repertoire size and the extent of clonotype sharing between individuals. Libraries were prepared and TCR repertoires were sequenced by different laboratories using diverse techniques, in order to increase sequencing depth and limit assay-specific biases. Per donor, leukapheresis produced somewhere between about 0.85 and 10 billion PBMCs.

For the CD8 naive samples, CD45RO-negative cells were positively selected for CCR7, yielding a CD45RA+CCR7+ population from which TemRA cells were excluded. The donors were healthy, HIV-negative adults who had no recently reported acute infections or vaccinations. Only Caucasian adults living in Nashville, Tennessee, USA were represented among the donors. Blood was obtained by leukapheresis, after which PBMCs were separated by Ficoll-Histopaque density gradient centrifugation and cryopreserved in liquid nitrogen vapor phase. Analytical flow cytometry was used to check the purity and quantity of each magnetically sorted T cell population. Genomic DNA was isolated from every sorted fraction and measured by UV absorbance on a Nanodrop 2000c. Overall study results and their limits: Rarefaction of sorted-subset datasets indicated incomplete sequencing despite the large sequencing depth. Clonotypes shared by all four sorted-subset donors showed higher generation probabilities than non-shared clonotypes. Based on pairwise subsampling, the degree of clonotype sharing among donors was expected to be affected by sequencing depth. Naive subsets generally had larger estimated clonotype richness than memory subsets. Sampling was limited to blood, and TCR repertoires in tissue likely differ from TCR repertoires in blood. The small number of donors limited the genetic and exposure-history diversity represented. Across a few donors, 5% to 6% of naive CD4, roughly 3.8% of naive CD8, roughly 2.2% of memory CD4, and approximately 0.4% of memory CD8 clonotypes were shared.

V and J are trimmed by 4 bases and 5 bases, and the gene matches miss 10 bases of the junction. The germline V gene (reference sequence) specifies MNHEY as CDR1 and SMNVEV as CDR2. Its CDR3 holds 16 amino acids, cysteine through phenylalanine. Only the CDR3 DNA is retained, 48 bases long and in frame from the first base. A word on this clone: Its target antigen remains unknown. The input lacks base qualities; no much larger clone sits a single base away.

TCR CDR3 regions were amplified from genomic DNA by multiplex PCR using the deep immunoSEQ assay. Extracted genomic DNA from each cell subset was spread evenly across all wells of several immunoSEQ 96-well plates, with each plate serving as a replicate. For sorted subsets, each replicate PCR was loaded with approximately 200 ng genomic DNA, equivalent to some 31,000 T cell genomes. The purified libraries were quantified using a Qubit 3.0 fluorometer, sized with a Bioanalyzer 2100, and then quantified again using the KAPA Library Quantification kit. Each immunoSEQ 96-well plate was sequenced on its own single-read 150-cycle Illumina NextSeq 550 flow cell. In the paper's pipeline: Because only junctional sequences without quality scores were contained in the immunoSEQ output, filtering matching that applied to full-length reads could not be performed. To assign V/J genes and CDR3, sequences were annotated against IMGT germline references using PyIR, a Python wrapper for IgBLAST v1.9. Reads were removed for weak V/J assignments (E-value above 1e-6), missing CDR3, stop codons, out-of-frame junctions, or ambiguous translated residues. V3J clonotypes were defined as sequences sharing the same inferred V gene, J gene, and CDR3 amino acid sequence. To compute the percentage overlap between repertoires, the number of shared unique clonotypes was divided by the size of the smaller repertoire. Repertoire richness was assessed with RTK rarefaction, the Chao1 estimator, and Recon v2.1 estimates of unobserved clonotypes. Generation probabilities for all TCRbeta clonotypes obtained by the gDNA method from several donors were computed using OLGA. TCRdb took this table from immuneACCESS and kept in-frame rearrangements with V and J called. Such tables lack part of the clones; where checked against another copy, unresolved V genes explain under half of the gap, and the rest is unexplained. The D gene and trimming were derived from the DNA, and the V and J assignments and clone size from that table. The sample yields approximately 720,000 clones; 92% were counted once. The ten largest clones add up to roughly 22% of the sample.

The receptor chain draws on TRBV27 and TRBJ2-4, with 8 bases in between that match TRBD1. This receptor was identified in a man aged 25 to 40 in good health. Sequences were obtained from naive CD8+ T cells sorted from blood. According to the study, the label for this sample's cell subset or site signals: CD45RA+CCR7+. Here is the DNA: TGTGCCAGCAGTTCCCTCGGACAGGGCGTCCAAAACATTCAGTACTTC. Translated, it gives CASSSLGQGVQNIQYF.